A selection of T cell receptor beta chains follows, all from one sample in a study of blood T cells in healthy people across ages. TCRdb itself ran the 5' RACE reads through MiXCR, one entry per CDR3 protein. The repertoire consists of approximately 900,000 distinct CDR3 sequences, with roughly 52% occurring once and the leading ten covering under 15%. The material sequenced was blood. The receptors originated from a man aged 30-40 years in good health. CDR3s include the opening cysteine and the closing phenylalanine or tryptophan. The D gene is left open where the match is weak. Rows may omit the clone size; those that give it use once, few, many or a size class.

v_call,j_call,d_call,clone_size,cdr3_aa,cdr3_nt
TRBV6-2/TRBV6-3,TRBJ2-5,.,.,CASARRERGETQYF,TGTGCCAGCGCGCGACGGGAGAGGGGAGAGACCCAGTACTTC
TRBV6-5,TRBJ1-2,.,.,CASSLHQTGFYGYTF,TGTGCCAGCAGTCTTCATCAAACAGGATTCTATGGCTACACCTTC
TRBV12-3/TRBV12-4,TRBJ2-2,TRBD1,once,CASSLARGDRAGELFF,TGTGCCAGCAGTTTAGCGAGGGGGGACAGGGCCGGGGAGCTGTTTTTT
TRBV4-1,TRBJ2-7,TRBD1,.,CASSQPSLRDRGYEQYF,TGCGCCAGCAGCCAACCTTCTCTCCGAGACAGGGGCTACGAGCAGTACTTC
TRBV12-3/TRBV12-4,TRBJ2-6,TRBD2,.,CASSLGSGSSGANVLTF,TGTGCCAGCAGCTTAGGGAGCGGGAGCTCTGGGGCCAACGTCCTGACTTTC
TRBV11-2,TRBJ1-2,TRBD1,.,CASSSTGQARYGYTF,TGTGCCAGCAGCTCGACCGGACAGGCCCGCTATGGCTACACCTTC
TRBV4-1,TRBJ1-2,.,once,CASSQDLTGYYGYTF,TGCGCCAGCAGCCAAGATCTAACGGGATACTATGGCTACACCTTC
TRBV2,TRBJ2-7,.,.,CASSDGQGSEQYF,TGTGCCAGCAGTGACGGCCAGGGGTCCGAGCAGTACTTC
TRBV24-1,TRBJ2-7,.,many,CATSDFPEQYF,TGTGCCACCAGTGATTTCCCCGAGCAGTACTTC
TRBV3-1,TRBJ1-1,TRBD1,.,CASSQQWTGDLYTEAFF,TGTGCCAGCAGCCAGCAATGGACAGGGGATCTTTACACTGAAGCTTTCTTT
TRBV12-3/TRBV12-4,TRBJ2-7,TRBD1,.,CASSFGQGKYEQYF,TGTGCCAGCAGTTTTGGACAGGGCAAATACGAGCAGTACTTC
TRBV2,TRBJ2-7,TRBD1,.,CASSEYRGSTYEQYF,TGTGCCAGCAGTGAGTACAGGGGGAGCACCTACGAGCAGTACTTC
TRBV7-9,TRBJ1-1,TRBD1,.,CASRPSPGTGDTEAFF,TGTGCCAGCAGGCCCAGCCCCGGGACAGGGGACACTGAAGCTTTCTTT
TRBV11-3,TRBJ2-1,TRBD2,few,CASRGGGPHNEQFF,TGTGCCAGCAGAGGCGGGGGGCCCCACAATGAGCAGTTCTTC
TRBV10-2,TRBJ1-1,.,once,CASSPSYEAFF,TGCGCCAGCAGCCCTTCATATGAAGCTTTCTTT
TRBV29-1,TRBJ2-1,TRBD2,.,CSASGRSYNEQFF,TGCAGCGCCAGCGGGAGATCGTATAATGAGCAGTTCTTC
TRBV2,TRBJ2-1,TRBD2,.,CASSALAGSPGEQFF,TGTGCCAGCAGTGCGCTAGCGGGAAGCCCGGGTGAGCAGTTCTTC
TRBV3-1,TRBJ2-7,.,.,CASSQDNLPGEQYF,TGTGCCAGCAGCCAAGATAACCTTCCGGGCGAGCAGTACTTC
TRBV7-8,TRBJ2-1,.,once,CASSLDRGIWDEQFF,TGTGCCAGCAGCTTAGATAGGGGTATTTGGGATGAGCAGTTCTTC
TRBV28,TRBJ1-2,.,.,CASSSPHALVYYGYTF,TGTGCCAGCAGTTCCCCACACGCGCTCGTATACTATGGCTACACCTTC
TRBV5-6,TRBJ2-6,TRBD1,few,CASSFRTGTQITGANVLTF,TGTGCCAGCAGCTTCCGGACAGGCACGCAGATAACTGGGGCCAACGTCCTGACTTTC
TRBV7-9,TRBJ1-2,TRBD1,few,CASSRYQDRGYGYTF,TGTGCCAGCAGCCGATATCAGGACAGGGGCTATGGCTACACCTTC
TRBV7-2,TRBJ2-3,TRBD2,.,CASSSGLAGGYTQYF,TGTGCCAGCAGCTCGGGACTAGCGGGGGGGTATACGCAGTATTTT
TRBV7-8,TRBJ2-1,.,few,CASSVTLAGEQFF,TGTGCCAGCAGTGTTACATTAGCAGGCGAGCAGTTCTTC
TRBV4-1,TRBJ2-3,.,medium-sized,CASSQRLGRNMSADTQYF,TGCGCCAGCAGCCAAAGGCTAGGGAGGAACATGTCCGCAGATACGCAGTATTTT
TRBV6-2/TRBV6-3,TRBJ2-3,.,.,CASSSPNMGVYSTDTQYF,TGTGCCAGCAGTTCCCCGAATATGGGCGTTTATAGCACAGATACGCAGTATTTT
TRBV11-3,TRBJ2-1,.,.,CASSLSQGPNEQFF,TGTGCCAGCAGCTTATCGCAGGGCCCCAATGAGCAGTTCTTC
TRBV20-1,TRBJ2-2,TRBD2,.,CSARDQRGATGELFF,TGCAGTGCTAGAGACCAGCGGGGCGCCACCGGGGAGCTGTTTTTT
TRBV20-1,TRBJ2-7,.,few,CSAGPGSAPYEQYF,TGCAGTGCGGGGCCTGGGAGTGCCCCCTACGAGCAGTACTTC
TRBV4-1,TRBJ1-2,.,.,CASSQEGAFLVRGYTF,TGCGCCAGCAGCCAAGAAGGCGCGTTCCTCGTTAGGGGCTACACCTTC
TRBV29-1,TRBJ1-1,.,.,CSVGLGGKNTEAFF,TGCAGCGTTGGCCTCGGGGGGAAGAACACTGAAGCTTTCTTT
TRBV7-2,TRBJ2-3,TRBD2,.,CASSPNSGETDTQYF,TGTGCCAGCAGCCCAAATAGCGGGGAAACAGATACGCAGTATTTT
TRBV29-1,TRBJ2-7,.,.,CSVGSAIREDEQYF,TGCAGCGTTGGTTCCGCCATCCGAGAAGACGAGCAGTACTTC
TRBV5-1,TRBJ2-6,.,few,CASSSGPPSGANVLTF,TGCGCCAGCAGCTCCGGACCGCCTTCTGGGGCCAACGTCCTGACTTTC
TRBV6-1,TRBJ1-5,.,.,CASTPKPGMSNQPQHF,TGTGCCAGCACCCCAAAACCCGGAATGAGCAATCAGCCCCAGCATTTT
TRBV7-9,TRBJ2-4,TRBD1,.,CASREGGQNIQYF,TGTGCCAGCAGGGAAGGGGGCCAAAACATTCAGTACTTC
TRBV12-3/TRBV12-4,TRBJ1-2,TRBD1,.,CASSPTGGQVNGYTF,TGTGCCAGCAGCCCTACAGGGGGCCAGGTCAATGGCTACACCTTC
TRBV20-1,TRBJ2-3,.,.,CSAPTLKGGADTQYF,TGCAGTGCGCCGACATTAAAGGGAGGAGCAGATACGCAGTATTTT
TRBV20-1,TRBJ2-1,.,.,CSARAERPKQFF,TGCAGTGCTAGGGCCGAACGGCCAAAGCAGTTCTTC
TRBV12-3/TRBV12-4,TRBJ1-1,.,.,CASRRAGMNTEAFF,TGTGCCAGCAGGCGTGCAGGGATGAACACTGAAGCTTTCTTT
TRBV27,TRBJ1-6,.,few,CASSLLSGEYNSPLHF,TGTGCCAGCAGCCTCCTATCGGGGGAATATAATTCACCCCTCCACTTT
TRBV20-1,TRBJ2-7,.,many,CSARDEGRSSYEQYF,TGCAGTGCTAGAGATGAGGGACGGAGCTCCTACGAGCAGTACTTC
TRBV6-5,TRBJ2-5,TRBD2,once,CASSPQLAGVNERYF,TGTGCCAGCAGTCCCCAACTAGCGGGGGTCAACGAGCGGTACTTC
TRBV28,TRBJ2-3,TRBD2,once,CASSFRGEADTQYF,TGTGCCAGCAGTTTTCGGGGGGAGGCAGATACGCAGTATTTT
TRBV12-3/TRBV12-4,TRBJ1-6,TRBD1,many,CASSLGTGVSPLHF,TGTGCCAGCAGTTTGGGGACAGGGGTTTCACCCCTCCACTTT
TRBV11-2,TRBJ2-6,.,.,CASSSYRESSGANVLTF,TGTGCCAGCAGCTCTTATCGGGAAAGCTCTGGGGCCAACGTCCTGACTTTC
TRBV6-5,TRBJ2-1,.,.,CASRQGGGSYNEQFF,TGTGCCAGCAGACAGGGAGGGGGCTCCTACAATGAGCAGTTCTTC
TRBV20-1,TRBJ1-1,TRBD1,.,CSADRGTNTEAFF,TGCAGTGCCGACAGGGGTACGAACACTGAAGCTTTCTTT
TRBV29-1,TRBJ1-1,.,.,CSVGVRVDTEAFF,TGCAGCGTTGGTGTCAGGGTGGACACTGAAGCTTTCTTT
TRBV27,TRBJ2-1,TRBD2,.,CASSWASGYNEQFF,TGTGCCAGCAGTTGGGCTAGCGGTTACAATGAGCAGTTCTTC
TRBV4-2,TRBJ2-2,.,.,CASSQETRGSGELFF,TGTGCCAGCAGCCAAGAGACTCGGGGGAGTGGGGAGCTGTTTTTT
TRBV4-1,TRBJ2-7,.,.,CASSQESQFSYEQYF,TGCGCCAGCAGCCAAGAATCACAATTCTCCTACGAGCAGTACTTC